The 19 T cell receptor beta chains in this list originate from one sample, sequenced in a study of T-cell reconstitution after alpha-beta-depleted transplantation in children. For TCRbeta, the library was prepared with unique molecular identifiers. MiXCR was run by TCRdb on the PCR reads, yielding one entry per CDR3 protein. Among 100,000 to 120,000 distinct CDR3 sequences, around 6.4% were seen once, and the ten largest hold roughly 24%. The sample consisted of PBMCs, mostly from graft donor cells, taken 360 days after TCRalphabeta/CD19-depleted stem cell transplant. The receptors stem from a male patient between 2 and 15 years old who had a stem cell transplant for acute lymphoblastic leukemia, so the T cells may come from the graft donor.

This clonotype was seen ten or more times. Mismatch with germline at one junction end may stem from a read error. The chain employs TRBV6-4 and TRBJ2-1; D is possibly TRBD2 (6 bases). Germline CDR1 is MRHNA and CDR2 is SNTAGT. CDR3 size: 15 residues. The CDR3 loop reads CARSEEDYYYNEQFF. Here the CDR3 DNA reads TGTGCCAGAAGTGAGGAGGACTACTACTACAATGAGCAGTTCTTC.

DNA of the CDR3: TGTGCCTGGAGTGGAGGCAATGAGCAGTTCTTC. The encoded protein is CAWSGGNEQFF. J is TRBJ2-1 and V is TRBV30; D ambiguous. Germline CDR1 is GTSNPN and CDR2 is SVGIG (reference sequence). The CDR3 has 11 residues. V was cut by 1 base and J by 6 bases, with 4 bases left in between.

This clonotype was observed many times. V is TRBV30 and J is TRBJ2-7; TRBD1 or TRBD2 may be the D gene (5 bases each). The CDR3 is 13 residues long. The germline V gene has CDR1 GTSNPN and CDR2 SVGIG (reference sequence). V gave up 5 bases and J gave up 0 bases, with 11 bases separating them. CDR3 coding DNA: TGTGCCTGGGGGACGGACGTCTCCTACGAGCAGTACTTC. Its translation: CAWGTDVSYEQYF. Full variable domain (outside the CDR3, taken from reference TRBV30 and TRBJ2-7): SQTIHQWPATLVQPVGSPLSLECTVEGTSNPNLYWYRQAAGRGLQLLFYSVGIGQISSEVPQNLSASRPQDRQFILSSKKLLLSDSGFYLCAWGTDVSYEQYFGPGTRLTVT.

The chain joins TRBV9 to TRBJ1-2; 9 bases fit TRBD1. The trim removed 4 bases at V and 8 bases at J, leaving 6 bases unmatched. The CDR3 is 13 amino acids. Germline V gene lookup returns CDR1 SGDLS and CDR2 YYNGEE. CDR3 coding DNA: TGTGCCAGCAGCCTACAGGGGGCGCGAGGCTACACCTTC. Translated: CASSLQGARGYTF.

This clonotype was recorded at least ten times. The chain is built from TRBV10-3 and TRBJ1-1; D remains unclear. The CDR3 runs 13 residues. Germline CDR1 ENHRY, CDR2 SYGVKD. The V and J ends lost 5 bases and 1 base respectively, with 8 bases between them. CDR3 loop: CAISWTGNTEAFF. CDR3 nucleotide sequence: TGTGCCATCAGTTGGACGGGGAACACTGAAGCTTTCTTT.

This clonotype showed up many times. DNA for the CDR3: TGTGCCAGCAATCTGAGGTTAGGGACGGCCTATGGCTACACCTTC. As protein: CASNLRLGTAYGYTF. The chain couples TRBV28 to TRBJ1-2; possibly TRBD1 for D (5 bases). CDR3 length equals 15 residues. V lost 7 bases, J lost 4 bases, and 19 bases lay in between. Per germline, CDR1 MDHEN and CDR2 SYDVKM.

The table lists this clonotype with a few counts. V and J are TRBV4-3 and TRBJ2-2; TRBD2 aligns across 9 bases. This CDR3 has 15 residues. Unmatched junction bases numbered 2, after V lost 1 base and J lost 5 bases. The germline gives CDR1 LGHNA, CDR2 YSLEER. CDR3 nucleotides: TGCGCCAGCAGCCAAGTAGCGGGAGTTACCGGGGAGCTGTTTTTT. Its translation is CASSQVAGVTGELFF.

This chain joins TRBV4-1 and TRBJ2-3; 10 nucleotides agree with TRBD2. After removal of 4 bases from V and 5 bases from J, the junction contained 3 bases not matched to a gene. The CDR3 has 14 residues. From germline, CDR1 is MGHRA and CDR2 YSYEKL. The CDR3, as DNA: TGCGCCAGCAGCCCTCGACTAGCGGGAGATACGCAGTATTTT. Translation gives CASSPRLAGDTQYF.

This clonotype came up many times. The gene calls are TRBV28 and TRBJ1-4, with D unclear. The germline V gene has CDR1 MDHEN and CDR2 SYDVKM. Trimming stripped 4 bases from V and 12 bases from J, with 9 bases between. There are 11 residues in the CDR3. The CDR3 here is CASSSLAELFF. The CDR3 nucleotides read TGTGCCAGCAGTTCCCTCGCGGAACTGTTTTTT. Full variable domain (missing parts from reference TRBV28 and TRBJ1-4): DVKVTQSSRYLVKRTGEKVFLECVQDMDHENMFWYRQDPGLGLRLIYFSYDVKMKEKGDIPEGYSVSREKKERFSLILESASTNQTSMYLCASSSLAELFFGSGTQLSVL.

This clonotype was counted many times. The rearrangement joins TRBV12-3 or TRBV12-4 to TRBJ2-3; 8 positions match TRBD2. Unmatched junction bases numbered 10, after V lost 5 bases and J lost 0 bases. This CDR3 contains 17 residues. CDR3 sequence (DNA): TGTGCCAGCAGTAGCCCTCTAGCGGGTCCTAGCACAGATACGCAGTATTTT. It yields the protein CASSSPLAGPSTDTQYF.

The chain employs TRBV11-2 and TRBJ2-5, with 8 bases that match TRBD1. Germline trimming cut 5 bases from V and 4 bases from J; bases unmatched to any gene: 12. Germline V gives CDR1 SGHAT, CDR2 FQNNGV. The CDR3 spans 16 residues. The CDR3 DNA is TGTGCCAGCAGCCAAAGGCTCAGGGGGCCACGAGAGACCCAGTACTTC. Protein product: CASSQRLRGPRETQYF.

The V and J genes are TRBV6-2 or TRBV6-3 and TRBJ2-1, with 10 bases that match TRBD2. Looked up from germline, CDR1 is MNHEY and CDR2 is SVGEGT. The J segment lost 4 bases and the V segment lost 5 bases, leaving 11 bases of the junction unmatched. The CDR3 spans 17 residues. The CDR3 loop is CASSSGLRTSGYNEQFF. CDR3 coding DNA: TGTGCCAGCAGTAGCGGCCTACGGACTAGCGGTTACAATGAGCAGTTCTTC.

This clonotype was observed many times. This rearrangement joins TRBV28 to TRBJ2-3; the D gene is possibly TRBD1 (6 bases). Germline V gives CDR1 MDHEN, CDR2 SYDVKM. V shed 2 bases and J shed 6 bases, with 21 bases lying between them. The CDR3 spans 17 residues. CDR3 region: CASSLPLAGTLRDTQYF. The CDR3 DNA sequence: TGTGCCAGCAGTTTACCCCTGGCAGGGACACTTAGGGATACGCAGTATTTT. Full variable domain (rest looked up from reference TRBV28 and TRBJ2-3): DVKVTQSSRYLVKRTGEKVFLECVQDMDHENMFWYRQDPGLGLRLIYFSYDVKMKEKGDIPEGYSVSREKKERFSLILESASTNQTSMYLCASSLPLAGTLRDTQYFGPGTRLTVL.

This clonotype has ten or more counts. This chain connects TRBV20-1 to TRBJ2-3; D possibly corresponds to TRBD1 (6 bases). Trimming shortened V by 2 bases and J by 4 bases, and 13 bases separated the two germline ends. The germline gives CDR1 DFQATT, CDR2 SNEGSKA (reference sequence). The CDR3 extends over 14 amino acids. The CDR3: CSARLGAYADTQYF. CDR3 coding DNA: TGCAGTGCTAGATTGGGGGCCTACGCAGATACGCAGTATTTT.

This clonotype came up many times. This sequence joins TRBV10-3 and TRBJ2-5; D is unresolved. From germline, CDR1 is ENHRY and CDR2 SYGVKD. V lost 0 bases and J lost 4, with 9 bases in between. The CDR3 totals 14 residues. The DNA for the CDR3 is TGTGCCATCAGTGAGTCGAAGGGAACAGAGACCCAGTACTTC. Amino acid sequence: CAISESKGTETQYF.

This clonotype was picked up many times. CDR3 sequence: CAISEWTGTNTEAFF. The CDR3 nucleotides read TGTGCCATCAGTGAGTGGACAGGGACGAACACTGAAGCTTTCTTT. The rearrangement uses TRBV10-3 and TRBJ1-1; TRBD1 agrees at 8 bases. J lost 1 base, V lost 1 base, and 2 bases had no gene match. Germline assignment: CDR1 ENHRY and CDR2 SYGVKD. The CDR3 has 15 residues.

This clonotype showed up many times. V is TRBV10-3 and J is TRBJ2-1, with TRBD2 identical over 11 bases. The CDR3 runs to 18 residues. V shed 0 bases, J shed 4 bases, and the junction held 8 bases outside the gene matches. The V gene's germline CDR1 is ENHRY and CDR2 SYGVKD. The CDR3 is CAISESKPGLAVYNEQFF. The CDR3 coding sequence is TGTGCCATCAGTGAGTCGAAGCCGGGACTAGCGGTATACAATGAGCAGTTCTTC.

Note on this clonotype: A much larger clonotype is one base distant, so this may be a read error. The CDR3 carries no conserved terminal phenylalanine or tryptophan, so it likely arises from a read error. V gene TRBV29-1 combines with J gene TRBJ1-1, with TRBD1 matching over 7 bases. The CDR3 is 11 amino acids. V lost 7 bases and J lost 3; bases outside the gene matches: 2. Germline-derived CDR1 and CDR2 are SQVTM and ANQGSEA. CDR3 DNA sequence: TGCAGCGGCGACAGGGACACTGAAGCTTTCTCT. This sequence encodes CSGDRDTEAFS.

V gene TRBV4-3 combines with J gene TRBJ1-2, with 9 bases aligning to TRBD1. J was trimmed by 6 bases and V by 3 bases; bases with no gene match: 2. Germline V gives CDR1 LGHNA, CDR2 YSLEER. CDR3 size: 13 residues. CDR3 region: CASSQTGGDGYTF. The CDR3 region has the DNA TGCGCCAGCAGCCAGACAGGGGGGGATGGCTACACCTTC.